This T cell receptor beta chain appears in the sequencing data of a study of response to subunit inactivated influenza vaccine. Findings and caveats of the study: Authors suggested few new T cells are recruited by each seasonal influenza vaccination.

In this sample, this clonotype turned up a few times. The antigen remains unidentified. TCRdb reprocessed the RT-PCR reads via MiXCR and lists one record per CDR3 protein. The sample lists around 580,000 distinct CDR3 sequences, about an eighth occurring once. Trimming removed 4 bases at V and 1 base at J, with 11 bases between. The CDR3 is made up of 15 amino acids. Germline loops: CDR1 SGHTA, CDR2 FQGNSA. This receptor was identified in a man aged 50 to 59 who received an inactivated influenza vaccine. The specimen was PBMCs from blood, collected on the day of vaccination. This chain uses TRBV7-2 with TRBJ2-1, with TRBD1 as a possible D gene (6 bases). Here the CDR3 reads CASSSNRVSYNEQFF. The CDR3 bases are TGTGCCAGCAGCTCCAACAGGGTATCCTACAATGAGCAGTTCTTC.